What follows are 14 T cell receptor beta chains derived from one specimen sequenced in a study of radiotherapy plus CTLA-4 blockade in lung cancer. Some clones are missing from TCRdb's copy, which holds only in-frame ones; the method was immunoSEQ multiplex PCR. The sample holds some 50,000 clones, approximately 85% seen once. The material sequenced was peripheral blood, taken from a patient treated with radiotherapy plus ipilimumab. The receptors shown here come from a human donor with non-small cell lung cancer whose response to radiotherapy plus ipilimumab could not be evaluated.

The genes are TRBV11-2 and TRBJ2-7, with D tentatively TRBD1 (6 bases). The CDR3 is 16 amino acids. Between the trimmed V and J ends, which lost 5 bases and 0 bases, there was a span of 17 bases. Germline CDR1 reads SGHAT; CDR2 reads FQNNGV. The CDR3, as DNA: TGTGCCAGCAGCCCCCTGGACAGATCCAGCTCCTACGAGCAGTACTTC. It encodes CASSPLDRSSSYEQYF.

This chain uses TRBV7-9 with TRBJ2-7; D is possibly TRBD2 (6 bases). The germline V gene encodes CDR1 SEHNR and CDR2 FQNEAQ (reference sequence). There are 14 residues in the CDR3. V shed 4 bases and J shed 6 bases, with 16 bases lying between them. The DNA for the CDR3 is TGTGCCAGCAGCTCCCGGGACGGGACTTTCGAGCAGTACTTC. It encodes CASSSRDGTFEQYF.

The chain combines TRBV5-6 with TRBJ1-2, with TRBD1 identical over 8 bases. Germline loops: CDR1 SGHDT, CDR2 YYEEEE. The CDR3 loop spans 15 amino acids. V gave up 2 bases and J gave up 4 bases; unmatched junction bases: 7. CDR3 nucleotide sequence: TGTGCCAGCAGCTTAAGGACAGGGTATGGCTATGGCTACACCTTC. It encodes CASSLRTGYGYGYTF. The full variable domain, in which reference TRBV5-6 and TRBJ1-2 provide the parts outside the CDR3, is DAGVTQSPTHLIKTRGQQVTLRCSPKSGHDTVSWYQQALGQGPQFIFQYYEEEERQRGNFPDRFSGHQFPNYSSELNVNALLLGDSALYLCASSLRTGYGYGYTFGSGTRLTVV.

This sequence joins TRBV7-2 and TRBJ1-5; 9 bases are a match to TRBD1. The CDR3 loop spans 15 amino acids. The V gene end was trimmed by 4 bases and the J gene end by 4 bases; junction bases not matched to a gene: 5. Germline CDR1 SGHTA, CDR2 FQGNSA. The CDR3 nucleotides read TGTGCCAGCAGCTCCACAGGGGGCACGAATCAGCCCCAGCATTTT. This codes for CASSSTGGTNQPQHF.

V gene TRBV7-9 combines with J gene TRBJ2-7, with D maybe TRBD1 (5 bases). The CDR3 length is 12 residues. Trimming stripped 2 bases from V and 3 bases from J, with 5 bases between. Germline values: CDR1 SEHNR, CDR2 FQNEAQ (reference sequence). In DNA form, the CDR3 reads TGTGCCAGCAGCTTAAGGGGCTACGAGCAGTACTTC. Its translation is CASSLRGYEQYF.

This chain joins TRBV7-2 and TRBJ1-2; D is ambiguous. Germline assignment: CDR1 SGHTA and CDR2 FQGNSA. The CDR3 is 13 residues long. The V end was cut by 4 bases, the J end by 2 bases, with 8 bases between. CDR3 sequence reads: CASSYVTNYGYTF. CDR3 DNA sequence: TGTGCCAGCAGCTATGTGACAAACTATGGCTACACCTTC.

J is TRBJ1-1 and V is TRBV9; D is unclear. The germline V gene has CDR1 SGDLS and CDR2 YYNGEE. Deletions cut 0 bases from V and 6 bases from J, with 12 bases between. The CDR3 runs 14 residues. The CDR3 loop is CASSVGGPFSEAFF. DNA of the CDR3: TGTGCCAGCAGCGTAGGTGGCCCTTTCTCTGAAGCTTTCTTT.

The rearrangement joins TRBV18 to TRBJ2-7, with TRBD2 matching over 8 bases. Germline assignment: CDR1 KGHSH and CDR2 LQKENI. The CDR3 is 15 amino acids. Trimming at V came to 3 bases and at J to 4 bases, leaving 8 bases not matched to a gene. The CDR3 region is CASSPSTGGVYEQYF. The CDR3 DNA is TGTGCCAGCTCACCGTCGACGGGGGGGGTTTACGAGCAGTACTTC.

CDR3 in amino acids: CASSPFRGQDQPQHF. CDR3 in DNA: TGTGCCAGCAGCCCCTTCAGGGGGCAGGATCAGCCCCAGCATTTT. The rearrangement uses TRBV6-5 and TRBJ1-5, with TRBD1 identical over 8 bases. The CDR3 loop spans 15 amino acids. The V segment lost 6 bases and the J segment 5 bases; nucleotides outside the gene matches: 9. Germline values: CDR1 MNHEY, CDR2 SVGAGI.

In DNA, the CDR3 is TGTGCCAGCAGTGAAATGGAACAGGAGCTGGGCTACACCTTC. It codes for CASSEMEQELGYTF. V usage is TRBV2 and J usage is TRBJ1-2, with D possibly TRBD1 on 5 matching bases. Germline CDR1 reads SNHLY; CDR2 reads FYNNEI. The CDR3 loop spans 14 amino acids. V gave up 2 bases and J gave up 8 bases, with 15 bases separating them. The full variable domain, in which reference TRBV2 and TRBJ1-2 provide the parts outside the CDR3, is EPEVTQTPSHQVTQMGQEVILRCVPISNHLYFYWYRQILGQKVEFLVSFYNNEISEKSEIFDDQFSVERPDGSNFTLKIRSTKLEDSAMYFCASSEMEQELGYTFGSGTRLTVV.

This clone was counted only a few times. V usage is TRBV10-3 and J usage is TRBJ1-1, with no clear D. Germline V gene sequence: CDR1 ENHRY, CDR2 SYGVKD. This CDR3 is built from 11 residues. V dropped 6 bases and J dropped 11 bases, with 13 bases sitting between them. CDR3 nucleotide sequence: TGTGCCATCAGGGACGCGGGTGACGCTTTCTTT. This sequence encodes CAIRDAGDAFF.

The CDR3 loop is CASSQDPGGSSGELFF. Here the CDR3 DNA reads TGCGCCAGCAGCCAAGATCCAGGGGGCTCGTCCGGGGAGCTGTTTTTT. J is TRBJ2-2 and V is TRBV4-1; 8 bases are shared with TRBD1. J was trimmed by 6 bases and V by 0 bases; bases with no gene match: 6. The CDR3 is 16 residues long. Germline V gene sequence: CDR1 MGHRA, CDR2 YSYEKL.

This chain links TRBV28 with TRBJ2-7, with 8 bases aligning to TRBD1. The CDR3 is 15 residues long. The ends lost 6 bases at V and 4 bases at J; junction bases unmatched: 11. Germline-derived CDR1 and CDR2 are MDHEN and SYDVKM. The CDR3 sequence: CASSLASGGGYEQYF. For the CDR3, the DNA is TGTGCCAGCAGCCTGGCCTCAGGGGGCGGTTACGAGCAGTACTTC.

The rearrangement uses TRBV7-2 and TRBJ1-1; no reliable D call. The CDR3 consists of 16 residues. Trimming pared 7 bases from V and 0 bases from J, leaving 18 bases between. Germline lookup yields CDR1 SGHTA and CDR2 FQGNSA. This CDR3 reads CASTPPNHPLNTEAFF. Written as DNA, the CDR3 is TGTGCCAGCACCCCCCCTAATCATCCGTTGAACACTGAAGCTTTCTTT.